The next 31 T cell receptor beta chains were all read from a single sample in a study of T cell changes during pregnancy in multiple sclerosis. Generated by immunoSEQ multiplex PCR, the TCRdb table keeps only in-frame clones and is missing some. The sample holds tens of thousands of clones, about 94% seen once. The starting material was peripheral blood, obtained in the third trimester of pregnancy. The receptors were sampled from a female donor with multiple sclerosis, enrolled in a pregnancy study.

The chain links TRBV18 to TRBJ2-3, with 13 bases fitting TRBD2. Germline V gene data show CDR1 as KGHSH and CDR2 as LQKENI. This CDR3 region has 16 residues. V gave up 2 bases and J gave up 2 bases; unmatched junction bases: 1. The CDR3 here is CASSPTSGGATDTQYF. In DNA, the CDR3 is TGTGCCAGCTCACCAACTAGCGGGGGGGCCACAGATACGCAGTATTTT.

The rearrangement links TRBV19 to TRBJ1-1; the D is unclear. The CDR3 contains 14 residues. Between the trimmed V and J ends, which lost 5 bases and 1 base, there was a span of 11 bases. Germline values: CDR1 LNHDA, CDR2 SQIVND (reference sequence). The CDR3 DNA is TGTGCCAGTAGTCTCGAGGTGCAGAACACTGAAGCTTTCTTT. Translation: CASSLEVQNTEAFF.

Here the CDR3 DNA reads TGCGCCAGCAGACGGGACAGGGTCTACGAGCAGTACTTC. Translation gives CASRRDRVYEQYF. The chain has TRBV5-1 and TRBJ2-7; TRBD1 matches 9 bases. CDR3 length: 13 amino acids. Germline values: CDR1 SGHRS, CDR2 YFSETQ. Trimming cost V 5 bases and J 3 bases; bases outside gene matches: 3.

The gene calls are TRBV6-4 and TRBJ2-3; possible D gene TRBD2, 5 bases. Deletions cut 4 bases from V and 0 bases from J, with 8 bases between. The CDR3 contains 14 residues. Germline-derived CDR1 and CDR2 are MRHNA and SNTAGT. CDR3 residues: CASSVRGSTDTQYF. CDR3 DNA sequence: TGTGCCAGCAGTGTTCGGGGAAGCACAGATACGCAGTATTTT.

The rearrangement links TRBV19 to TRBJ2-7, with D maybe TRBD1 (6 bases). Germline lookup yields CDR1 LNHDA and CDR2 SQIVND (reference sequence). The V end lost 2 bases, the J end lost 5 bases, and 10 bases lay between the germline ends. The length of the CDR3 is 13 residues. The CDR3 sequence: CASSITGWDEQYF. CDR3 nucleotides: TGTGCCAGTAGTATAACAGGGTGGGACGAGCAGTACTTC.

This clone was observed a handful of times. The chain links TRBV6-1 to TRBJ1-5, with 7 bases identical to TRBD1. J lost 0 bases, V lost 6 bases, and 5 bases had no gene match. This CDR3 comprises 15 residues. The V gene's germline CDR1 is MNHNS and CDR2 SASEGT. The CDR3 DNA sequence: TGTGCCAGCAGCCCCGGACAGGCTAGCAATCAGCCCCAGCATTTT. This sequence encodes CASSPGQASNQPQHF.

V usage is TRBV18 and J usage is TRBJ1-1; D perhaps matches TRBD1 (5 bases). V lost 5 bases and J lost 3, with 10 bases in between. This CDR3 has 13 amino acids. Germline V gives CDR1 KGHSH, CDR2 LQKENI. Written as DNA, the CDR3 is TGTGCCAGCTCAGACCCAGGGCACACTGAAGCTTTCTTT. This encodes CASSDPGHTEAFF.

V and J are TRBV30 and TRBJ1-1, with a tentative D call TRBD1 (5 bases). V lost 4 bases, J lost 4 bases, and 13 bases lay in between. This CDR3 is built from 13 residues. The germline V gene has CDR1 GTSNPN and CDR2 SVGIG (reference sequence). CDR3 amino acids: CAWNPGAPTEAFF. The CDR3 coding sequence is TGTGCCTGGAACCCTGGGGCCCCCACTGAAGCTTTCTTT. The full variable domain, with the rest looked up from reference TRBV30 and TRBJ1-1, is SQTIHQWPATLVQPVGSPLSLECTVEGTSNPNLYWYRQAAGRGLQLLFYSVGIGQISSEVPQNLSASRPQDRQFILSSKKLLLSDSGFYLCAWNPGAPTEAFFGQGTRLTVV.

The chain links TRBV18 to TRBJ2-1; no clear D. Trimming pared 3 bases from V and 3 bases from J, leaving 6 bases between. Germline-derived CDR1 and CDR2 are KGHSH and LQKENI. CDR3 length: 13 residues. CDR3 nucleotide sequence: TGTGCCAGCTCACCGGGCAGCTACAATGAGCAGTTCTTC. Encoded protein: CASSPGSYNEQFF.

The gene calls are TRBV19 and TRBJ1-4, with a possible D match to TRBD1 (5 bases). CDR1 LNHDA and CDR2 SQIVND come from the germline V gene (reference sequence). The CDR3 contains 13 residues. Trimming removed 7 bases from V and 8 bases from J, with 14 bases in between. The CDR3 DNA follows: TGTGCCAGTAAGATGCGGGGGGAAGAAAAACTGTTTTTT. Translating gives CASKMRGEEKLFF.

V usage is TRBV11-2 and J usage is TRBJ2-2; no firm D call. V shed 5 bases and J shed 2 bases, with 9 bases lying between them. The CDR3 spans 14 residues. In germline, CDR1 is SGHAT, CDR2 FQNNGV. This CDR3 reads CASSPTRNTGELFF. The CDR3 DNA reads TGTGCCAGCAGCCCGACACGTAACACCGGGGAGCTGTTTTTT.

This clone has only one observation. The chain carries TRBV7-8 and TRBJ2-4; 7 bases match TRBD2. The germline gives CDR1 SGHVS, CDR2 FQNEAQ. The junction had 14 bases not matched to a gene; V was cut back by 4 bases and J by 5 bases. The CDR3 totals 17 residues. CDR3 sequence reads: CASSSPGRWTTENIQYF. CDR3 coding DNA: TGTGCCAGCAGCTCCCCCGGGAGGTGGACAACAGAAAACATTCAGTACTTC.

In its sample, this clone was seen once. CDR3 in DNA: TGTGCCAGCAGTGATTTTCTAGCGGGGGGGTTCAGGTTCTTC. It encodes CASSDFLAGGFRFF. The V and J genes are TRBV2 and TRBJ2-1; 12 nucleotides line up with TRBD2. J was trimmed by 15 bases and V by 3 bases; bases with no gene match: 9. Germline V CDR1 and CDR2: SNHLY, FYNNEI. The CDR3 has 14 residues.

V and J are TRBV6-4 and TRBJ2-7; D is possibly TRBD2 (5 bases). Germline values: CDR1 MRHNA, CDR2 SNTAGT. V was shortened by 4 bases and J by 0 bases, with 13 bases between the two germline ends. There are 15 residues in the CDR3. In DNA, the CDR3 is TGTGCCAGCAGTGGACGGTTGGGGAGCTCCTACGAGCAGTACTTC. Protein sequence: CASSGRLGSSYEQYF.

This chain connects TRBV27 to TRBJ2-1; 10 bases line up with TRBD1. The germline CDR1 and CDR2 sequences are MNHEY and SMNVEV (reference sequence). J lost 8 bases, V lost 0 bases, and 7 bases had no gene match. CDR3 length equals 16 residues. The CDR3 loop reads CASSLSPGTGDYEQFF. The CDR3 coding sequence is TGTGCCAGCAGTTTATCACCCGGGACAGGGGACTATGAGCAGTTCTTC.

This sequence joins TRBV28 and TRBJ2-7, with D tentatively TRBD2 (5 bases). CDR3 length: 15 amino acids. V was cut by 6 bases and J by 1 base, with 16 bases left in between. CDR1 and CDR2 (germline): MDHEN, SYDVKM. The CDR3 sequence is CASRSPGTSSYEQYF. CDR3 coding DNA: TGTGCCAGCAGGAGCCCGGGAACATCTTCCTACGAGCAGTACTTC.

This clone has just one count. V and J are TRBV7-6 and TRBJ1-1, with D possibly matching TRBD1 (5 bases). This CDR3 spans 14 amino acids. Germline CDR1 and CDR2: SGHVS and FNYEAQ. The germline V and J ends were trimmed by 5 bases and 3 bases, with 13 bases remaining between them. The CDR3 DNA is TGTGCCAGCAGCCCGGGGGACGATTACACTGAAGCTTTCTTT. Translating it yields CASSPGDDYTEAFF.

The gene calls are TRBV19 and TRBJ1-6; 9 nucleotides agree with TRBD1. With 5 bases clipped from V and 5 bases from J, the junction kept 4 bases outside the gene matches. This CDR3 comprises 15 residues. Germline V gives CDR1 LNHDA, CDR2 SQIVND (reference sequence). Here the CDR3 DNA reads TGTGCCAGTAGTTGGGGACAGGGTAATAATTCACCCCTCCACTTT. This encodes CASSWGQGNNSPLHF.

The chain employs TRBV4-1 and TRBJ1-2, with D possibly being TRBD1 (5 bases). The CDR3 totals 12 residues. V lost 0 bases to trimming and J lost 8 bases, with 7 bases between them. Per the germline V gene, CDR1 is MGHRA and CDR2 is YSYEKL. The CDR3 region has the DNA TGCGCCAGCAGCCAAGAGGGGGGGGGCTACACCTTC. Translated, it gives CASSQEGGGYTF.

The genes are TRBV18 and TRBJ2-3, with 7 positions matching TRBD1. The V gene's germline CDR1 is KGHSH and CDR2 LQKENI. The CDR3 is 11 residues long. The junction had 1 base not matched to a gene; V was cut back by 8 bases and J by 5 bases. The CDR3 DNA is TGTGCCAGCCGACAGGGAGATACGCAGTATTTT. Translating it yields CASRQGDTQYF.

This clone came up a few times. This rearrangement joins TRBV7-3 to TRBJ1-6; a weak D match, TRBD1 (5 bases). V was trimmed by 8 bases and J by 8 bases, leaving 13 bases between them. CDR3 length equals 13 residues. CDR1 is SGHTA, CDR2 FQGTGA, per germline. The CDR3: CASDSRADSPLHF. CDR3 nucleotides: TGTGCCAGCGACTCCAGGGCGGATTCACCCCTCCACTTT.

The genes are TRBV25-1 and TRBJ2-7, with 9 bases aligning to TRBD2. With V trimmed by 3 bases and J by 4 bases, 7 bases remained unmatched. There are 15 residues in the CDR3. Germline lookup yields CDR1 MGHDK and CDR2 SYGVNS. In DNA form, the CDR3 reads TGTGCCAGCAGTGATGGGCTAGCGGGAAAGTACGAGCAGTACTTC. Translating gives CASSDGLAGKYEQYF.

This chain links TRBV7-2 with TRBJ1-6, with a tentative D call TRBD1 (6 bases). Germline CDR1 is SGHTA and CDR2 is FQGNSA. CDR3 size: 18 residues. V was pared by 5 bases and J by 1 base, with 18 bases between. For the CDR3, the DNA is TGTGCCAGCAGCCCCCGAGCGCAGGGGCTGTCCTATAATTCACCCCTCCACTTT. This gives the protein CASSPRAQGLSYNSPLHF.

J is TRBJ2-7 and V is TRBV5-5; 7 bases agree with TRBD1. The junction had 12 bases not matched to a gene; V was cut back by 4 bases and J by 5 bases. The CDR3 contains 15 residues. In germline, CDR1 is SGHKS, CDR2 YYEKEE (reference sequence). This chain's CDR3 is CASSPRTGVVDEQYF. Here the CDR3 DNA reads TGTGCCAGCAGCCCCCGTACAGGGGTAGTCGACGAGCAGTACTTC.

J is TRBJ2-3 and V is TRBV11-2; 8 bases map to TRBD1. V shed 7 bases and J 2 bases; nucleotides not matched to a gene: 5. This CDR3 spans 14 amino acids. In germline, CDR1 is SGHAT, CDR2 FQNNGV. The CDR3: CASTRQGITDTQYF. For the CDR3, the DNA is TGTGCCAGCACCCGACAGGGGATCACAGATACGCAGTATTTT.

Here the CDR3 DNA reads TGTGCCATCACTATGGGACAGGAGGAGGGCTACACCTTC. Protein sequence: CAITMGQEEGYTF. The chain combines TRBV10-3 with TRBJ1-2, with 8 bases that match TRBD1. This CDR3 contains 13 residues. Germline V gene data show CDR1 as ENHRY and CDR2 as SYGVKD. J gave up 8 bases and V 7 bases, and 9 bases lay outside the gene matches.

The chain recombines TRBV4-1 with TRBJ2-7; D remains unclear. Germline assignment: CDR1 MGHRA and CDR2 YSYEKL. This CDR3 is built from 13 residues. V lost 2 bases and J 5 bases, leaving 10 bases between the germline ends. This CDR3 reads CASSQSGSHEQYF. Here the CDR3 DNA reads TGCGCCAGCAGCCAATCGGGTTCCCACGAGCAGTACTTC.

About this clone itself: The junction differs from germline at one of its ends, possibly a read error. The chain combines TRBV6-1 with TRBJ2-7, with TRBD1 matching 8 bases. CDR1 and CDR2 (germline): MNHNS, SASEGT. CDR3 length: 17 amino acids. CDR3 sequence reads: CASREGPTGTGRAEQYF. CDR3 in DNA: TGTGCCAGCAGAGAAGGCCCAACCGGGACAGGACGCGCCGAGCAGTACTTC.

This chain links TRBV13 with TRBJ1-3; D is undetermined. Germline V gene lookup returns CDR1 PRHDT and CDR2 FYEKMQ (reference sequence). The CDR3 has 13 residues. V lost 6 bases and J lost 1, with 7 bases in between. This CDR3 reads CASRQISGNTIYF. The CDR3, as DNA: TGTGCCAGCAGACAGATTTCTGGAAACACCATATATTTT.

The chain employs TRBV5-4 and TRBJ2-7, with a tentative D call TRBD2 (6 bases). The V and J ends lost 4 bases and 3 bases respectively, with 17 bases between them. CDR3 size: 15 residues. Germline CDR1 and CDR2: SGHNT and YYREEE (reference sequence). The CDR3 sequence is CASSHLRDSNYEQYF. The CDR3 nucleotides are TGTGCCAGCAGCCATCTTCGGGACTCGAACTACGAGCAGTACTTC.

CDR3 in amino acids: CASGGDRNTIYF. Here the CDR3 DNA reads TGTGCCAGCGGGGGGGACCGGAACACCATATATTTT. V is TRBV5-6 and J is TRBJ1-3; tentatively, D is TRBD1 (5 bases). The germline gives CDR1 SGHDT, CDR2 YYEEEE. V lost 7 bases and J 7 bases, leaving 12 bases between the germline ends. The CDR3 totals 12 residues.